A single sample gave rise to the 3 T cell receptor beta chains below, sequenced in a study of T cell repertoires in cytomegalovirus infection. These TCRs are of unknown antigen specificity. TCRdb reprocessed the reads via MiXCR and lists one record per CDR3 protein. The sample has roughly 350,000 distinct CDR3 sequences, roughly 36% seen once. Sequences were derived from cultured PBMCs, sampled from culture after CMV antigen stimulation. All receptors derive from a human donor in good health (CMV status not recorded). Some clones in this sample may be carry-over from other donors' samples.

This clonotype came up a few times. The J gene is TRBJ2-3, the V gene TRBV7-2; 11 nucleotides match TRBD2. Germline V gene lookup returns CDR1 SGHTA and CDR2 FQGNSA. V dropped 9 bases and J dropped 4; count of bases not matched to a gene: 6. This CDR3 region has 14 residues. This chain's CDR3 is CASLGLAASDTQYF. The CDR3 region has the DNA TGTGCCAGTTTGGGACTAGCGGCCTCAGATACGCAGTATTTT.

The CDR3 protein is CSARDMRGSNQPQHF. In DNA, the CDR3 is TGCAGTGCTAGAGATATGCGCGGAAGCAATCAGCCCCAGCATTTT. V and J are TRBV20-1 and TRBJ1-5, with D uncertain. With 0 bases removed from V and 1 base from J, the gap between germline ends came to 10 bases. The CDR3 totals 15 residues. Per the germline V gene, CDR1 is DFQATT and CDR2 is SNEGSKA (reference sequence).

With respect to this clonotype: One base away lies a much larger clone, so this may be a sequencing read error. Written as DNA, the CDR3 is TGTGCCAGCACCCCGCTTGATCCGATGCAAGAGACCCAGTACTTC. Protein: CASTPLDPMQETQYF. The chain recombines TRBV7-2 with TRBJ2-5; D ambiguous. V dropped 7 bases and J dropped 2 bases, with 17 bases sitting between them. Germline V CDR1 and CDR2: SGHTA, FQGNSA. The CDR3 runs 15 residues.